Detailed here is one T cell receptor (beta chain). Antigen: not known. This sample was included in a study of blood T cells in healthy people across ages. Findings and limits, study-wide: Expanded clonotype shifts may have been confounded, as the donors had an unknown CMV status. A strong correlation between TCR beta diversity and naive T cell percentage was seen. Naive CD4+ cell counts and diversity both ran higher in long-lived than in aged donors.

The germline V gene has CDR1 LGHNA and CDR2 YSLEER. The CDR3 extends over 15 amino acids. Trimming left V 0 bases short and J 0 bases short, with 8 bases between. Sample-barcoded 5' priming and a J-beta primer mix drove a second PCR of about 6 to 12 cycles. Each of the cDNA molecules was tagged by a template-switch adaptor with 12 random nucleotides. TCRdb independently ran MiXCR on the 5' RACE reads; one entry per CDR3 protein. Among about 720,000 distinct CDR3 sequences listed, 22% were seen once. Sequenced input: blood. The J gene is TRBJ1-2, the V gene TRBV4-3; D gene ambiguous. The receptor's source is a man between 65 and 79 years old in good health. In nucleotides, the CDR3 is TGCGCCAGCAGCCAAGATTGGGGTCCTAACTATGGCTACACCTTC. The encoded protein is CASSQDWGPNYGYTF.